In its sample, the clone carrying this TCR beta chain was seen once. The antigen is unknown. Investigators merged groups given second doses at roughly 4 or roughly 12 weeks. These data come from a study of T cell responses to AZD1222 COVID-19 vaccine. The study's findings and limits: The study reported that nearly half of spike-specific TCRs target unmutated variant regions. None of the repertoires were sampled until the peak T cell response had passed. Across spike, vaccine-associated CD4 TCRs were found, dominant at 160-218 and 743-854.

Only in-frame clones appear in the TCRdb table, and some are missing; sequencing was by immunoSEQ multiplex PCR. The sample holds about 150,000 clones, 80% to 95% seen once. Germline assignment: CDR1 MDHEN and CDR2 SYDVKM. The CDR3 is 16 residues long. Unmatched junction bases numbered 7, after V lost 8 bases and J lost 5 bases. This receptor was taken from an adult who received the AZD1222 COVID-19 vaccine. The chain couples TRBV28 to TRBJ1-6; 12 positions match TRBD1. The sample in question was peripheral blood, obtained 28 days after the second AZD1222 dose. CDR3 residues: CASGTGGAPNNSPLHF. The DNA for the CDR3 is TGTGCCAGCGGGACAGGGGGCGCGCCCAATAATTCACCCCTCCACTTT.